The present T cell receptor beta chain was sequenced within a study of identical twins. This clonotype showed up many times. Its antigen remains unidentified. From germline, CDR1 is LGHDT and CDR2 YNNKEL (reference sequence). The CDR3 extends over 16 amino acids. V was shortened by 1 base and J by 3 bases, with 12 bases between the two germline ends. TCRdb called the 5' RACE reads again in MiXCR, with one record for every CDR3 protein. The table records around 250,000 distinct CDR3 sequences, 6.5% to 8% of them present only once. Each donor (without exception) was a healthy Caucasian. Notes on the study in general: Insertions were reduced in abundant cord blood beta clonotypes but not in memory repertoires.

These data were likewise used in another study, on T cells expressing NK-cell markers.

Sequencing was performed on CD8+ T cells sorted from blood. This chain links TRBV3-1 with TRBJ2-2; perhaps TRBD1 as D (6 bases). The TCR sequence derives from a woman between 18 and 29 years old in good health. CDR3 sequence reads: CASSQVVGADTGELFF. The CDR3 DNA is TGTGCCAGCAGCCAAGTCGTGGGGGCCGACACCGGGGAGCTGTTTTTT.